The TCR beta chain under discussion was sequenced for a study of T-cell reconstitution after alpha-beta-depleted transplantation in children. The sample holds many counts of this clonotype. Antigen unknown. V was shortened by 3 bases and J by 8 bases, with 14 bases between the two germline ends. Looked up from germline, CDR1 is SGHTA and CDR2 is FQGNSA. The CDR3 totals 14 residues. Preparation of the TCRbeta library involved a method that used unique molecular identifiers. TCRdb reanalysed the PCR reads using MiXCR and keeps one entry per CDR3 protein. Here the sample spans a few hundred thousand distinct CDR3 sequences, more than 9% being singletons. General study results and limits: The study traced high day-60 TCRbeta diversity in some patients to surviving recipient T cells and thymic progenitors. Approximately two months post-transplant, alpha-beta T cells reportedly originated from several hundred expanded graft clones.

The chain carries TRBV7-2 and TRBJ2-1; no clear D. Material: peripheral blood, obtained 180 days after TCRalphabeta/CD19-depleted stem cell transplant. The TCR sequence derives from a male patient aged 2 to 10 who had a stem cell transplant for chronic granulomatous disease, so the T cells may come from the graft donor. The CDR3: CASSFGPSSDEQFF. DNA of the CDR3: TGTGCCAGCAGCTTCGGGCCCTCGAGCGATGAGCAGTTCTTC.